This T cell receptor (beta chain) was sequenced in a study of blood T cell repertoires in COVID-19. The wider study: PBMCs, B-cell-depleted T cells, or T cells provided the cDNA or gDNA that made up the material.

The data were produced by immunoSEQ multiplex PCR, yet TCRdb's version contains in-frame clones alone and is incomplete. This table has approximately 94,000 clones, 88% appearing once. Trimming cost V 4 bases and J 8 bases, with 7 bases left between them. The CDR3 covers 11 residues. Germline-derived CDR1 and CDR2 are SGHRS and YFSETQ. This sequence originates from an older woman with acute or convalescent COVID-19. The chain joins TRBV5-1 to TRBJ2-1, with no clear D. Input material: peripheral blood. For the CDR3, the DNA is TGCGCCAGCAGCCAAACTTATGAGCAGTTCTTC. Protein product: CASSQTYEQFF.